This T cell receptor beta chain was captured by sequencing in a study of regulatory T cells in long-lasting Graves disease. The authors built TCR beta libraries using iRepertoire HTBI primers and Arm-PCR of CDR3 regions. One entry per CDR3 protein results from TCRdb running MiXCR on the multiplex PCR reads. Here the sample spans hundreds of thousands of distinct CDR3 sequences, 15% to 20% being singletons. Time point indicated: newly diagnosed GD, antithyroid drugs for less than 3 months. PBMCs provided the RNA from which the TCR library was made. Between the trimmed V and J ends, which lost 6 bases and 2 bases, there was a span of 16 bases. This CDR3 contains 14 residues. Germline V lookup: CDR1 SQVTM, CDR2 ANQGSEA. These sequences were also reported in another study, on T cells in Graves' hyperthyroidism and ophthalmopathy.

The sequenced sample was peripheral blood mononuclear cells (PBMCs), obtained at new diagnosis, from a patient treated with antithyroid drugs. The rearrangement joins TRBV29-1 to TRBJ2-5; possible D gene TRBD2, 5 bases. The clonotype comes from a woman aged 25 to 39 with Graves disease. CDR3 region: CSVRDGRLQETQYF. For the CDR3, the DNA is TGCAGCGTGAGGGATGGACGCCTACAAGAGACCCAGTACTTC.